The clone carrying this T cell receptor (beta chain) is labeled as medium-sized (0.01 to 0.1%). Thyroid surgery had not been preceded by any treatment in any patient. The data stem from a study of metastatic and nonmetastatic thyroid tumors. Study information: The study looked at repertoires side by side in blood and in tumor or nodule tissue from malignant and benign thyroid patients.

Per the study methods: A classifier of distant metastasis in papillary thyroid cancer was built from CDR3 differences (across clinicopathological groups). MiXCR was used by TCRdb to re-call the PCR reads. What appears here as the V and J calls and clone size reflects TCRdb's work, not the paper's. Of about 24,000 clones detected, roughly 18% appear once; the ten largest clones hold about 4.6%. CDR3 size: 15 residues. Germline V lookup: CDR1 LNHDA, CDR2 SQIVND (reference sequence). Trimming shortened V by 3 bases and J by 2 bases, and 14 bases separated the two germline ends. Sequences were obtained from blood. The chain carries TRBV19 and TRBJ2-7; D not resolved. The TCR was taken from a male donor with papillary thyroid cancer or a benign thyroid nodule (not recorded which). Some clones in this sample may be carry-over from other donors' samples. CDR3 region: CASSIGHARAYEQYF. CDR3 in DNA: TGTGCCAGTAGTATCGGCCATGCTCGTGCCTACGAGCAGTACTTC.